Listed below are T cell receptor beta chains from one sample, sequenced in a study of radiotherapy plus CTLA-4 blockade in lung cancer. TCRdb's table, derived via immunoSEQ multiplex PCR, lists solely in-frame clones and lacks some. The sample shows about 99,000 clones, about 86% of them seen only once. The material sequenced was peripheral blood, taken from a patient treated with radiotherapy plus ipilimumab. The receptor set was obtained from a human donor with non-small cell lung cancer that progressed on radiotherapy plus ipilimumab. Both conserved end residues are part of each CDR3. D genes are given only for firm matches. Clone size appears in some rows only: once, few, many, or a class for an expanded clone.

clone_size,v_call,d_call,j_call,cdr3_aa,cdr3_nt
-,TRBV18,TRBD2,TRBJ2-1,CASSLLAGGGDEQFF,TGTGCCAGCTCACTACTAGCGGGAGGAGGGGATGAGCAGTTCTTC
-,TRBV2,TRBD2,TRBJ2-3,CASSENGGAGSTDTQYF,TGTGCCAGCAGTGAAAACGGGGGGGCGGGGAGCACAGATACGCAGTATTTT
-,TRBV5-1,-,TRBJ1-2,CASSVLALVGYGYTF,TGCGCCAGCAGCGTCCTGGCTTTGGTCGGCTATGGCTACACCTTC
-,TRBV6-1,TRBD1,TRBJ2-7,CASSATGTAYEQYF,TGTGCCAGCAGTGCGACCGGGACAGCCTACGAGCAGTACTTC
once,TRBV30,TRBD1,TRBJ2-3,CAWNPGQGGDTQYF,TGTGCCTGGAATCCAGGACAGGGCGGGGATACGCAGTATTTT
once,TRBV19,-,TRBJ1-5,CASSIYRDQPQHF,TGTGCCAGTAGTATTTACAGGGATCAGCCCCAGCATTTT
-,TRBV27,-,TRBJ2-7,CASSLLGGEQYF,TGTGCCAGCAGTTTATTGGGGGGTGAGCAGTACTTC
-,TRBV10-3,TRBD1,TRBJ2-7,CAISNPTGTSYEQYF,TGTGCCATCAGTAACCCGACAGGGACCTCCTACGAGCAGTACTTC
once,TRBV10-2,TRBD2,TRBJ2-3,CASSESGAGGRTDTQYF,TGCGCCAGCAGTGAGTCGGGAGCGGGAGGGAGGACAGATACGCAGTATTTT
-,TRBV19,-,TRBJ2-1,CASSIGTGFNEQFF,TGTGCCAGTAGTATAGGCACAGGGTTTAATGAGCAGTTCTTC
-,TRBV6-5,-,TRBJ2-3,CASSPTSGTDTQYF,TGTGCCAGCAGTCCTACAAGCGGCACAGATACGCAGTATTTT
-,TRBV5-1,-,TRBJ2-3,CASSLGWGSTDTQYF,TGCGCCAGCAGCTTAGGGTGGGGCAGCACAGATACGCAGTATTTT
-,TRBV9,TRBD2,TRBJ2-2,CASSVGLAGGPGELFF,TGTGCCAGCAGCGTAGGACTAGCGGGAGGGCCCGGGGAGCTGTTTTTT
-,TRBV30,-,TRBJ2-5,CACRLAAETQYF,TGTGCCTGCCGTCTAGCCGCAGAGACCCAGTACTTC
once,TRBV4-2,-,TRBJ2-1,CASSQEGREFDEQFF,TGTGCCAGCAGCCAAGAAGGACGGGAGTTCGATGAGCAGTTCTTC
once,TRBV9,TRBD2,TRBJ2-2,CASSVGTSGIGGGELFF,TGTGCCAGCAGCGTCGGGACTAGCGGGATCGGGGGCGGGGAGCTGTTTTTT
once,TRBV4-1,TRBD2,TRBJ2-3,CASSLGLAGATDTQYF,TGCGCCAGCAGCCTTGGACTAGCGGGAGCCACAGATACGCAGTATTTT
-,TRBV9,TRBD2,TRBJ2-5,CASSASGTSGLQETQYF,TGTGCCAGCAGCGCCTCCGGGACTAGCGGGCTGCAAGAGACCCAGTACTTC
-,TRBV4-1,-,TRBJ2-5,CASSQAETQYF,TGCGCCAGCAGCCAGGCGGAGACCCAGTACTTC
-,TRBV10-2,-,TRBJ2-1,CAIPTLATDLAEKIFYNEQFF,TGCGCCATCCCGACCCTTGCTACGGACTTAGCGGAAAAAATATTTTACAATGAGCAGTTCTTC
-,TRBV9,-,TRBJ2-1,CASSVERAPSSYNEQFF,TGTGCCAGCAGCGTAGAAAGGGCACCGAGCTCCTACAATGAGCAGTTCTTC
-,TRBV6-1,TRBD2,TRBJ2-1,CASSENSGSSEQFF,TGTGCCAGCAGTGAAAACAGCGGGAGTAGTGAGCAGTTCTTC
-,TRBV6-5,-,TRBJ2-5,CASSYLGQETQYF,TGTGCCAGCAGTTACCTGGGACAAGAGACCCAGTACTTC
-,TRBV4-1,TRBD1,TRBJ2-2,CASSLQDRVRGELFF,TGCGCCAGCAGCCTCCAGGACAGGGTCCGCGGGGAGCTGTTTTTT
-,TRBV6-1,-,TRBJ1-5,CASSDAGNQPQHF,TGTGCCAGCAGTGATGCGGGCAATCAGCCCCAGCATTTT